This entry concerns a single TCR beta chain. Its antigen is unknown. Using quantitative 5'-RACE with molecular barcodes, the authors made TCR beta libraries. TCRdb called the 5' RACE reads again in MiXCR, with one record for every CDR3 protein. The sample contains roughly 670,000 distinct CDR3 sequences, roughly 19% of which appear only once. The CDR3 has 16 residues. Germline CDR1 is MNHEY and CDR2 is SVGEGT. After removal of 1 base from V and 5 bases from J, the junction contained 6 bases not matched to a gene. The entry originates in a study of CD8 T cells in ankylosing spondylitis. Study-wide points: Eight highly homologous variants made up a TCR beta motif, and this motif appeared characteristic of ankylosing spondylitis blood. Reports say disease-linked clones showed up significantly more in matched ankylosing spondylitis synovial fluid.

V usage is TRBV6-2 or TRBV6-3 and J usage is TRBJ2-3; 10 positions agree with TRBD1. Material: blood, either unsorted or a sorted T cell fraction (not recorded which). The clonotype was recovered from a male donor with ankylosing spondylitis. Here the CDR3 reads CASSYLPGQGRDTQYF. The CDR3 DNA follows: TGTGCCAGCAGTTACTTGCCGGGACAGGGGAGAGATACGCAGTATTTT.